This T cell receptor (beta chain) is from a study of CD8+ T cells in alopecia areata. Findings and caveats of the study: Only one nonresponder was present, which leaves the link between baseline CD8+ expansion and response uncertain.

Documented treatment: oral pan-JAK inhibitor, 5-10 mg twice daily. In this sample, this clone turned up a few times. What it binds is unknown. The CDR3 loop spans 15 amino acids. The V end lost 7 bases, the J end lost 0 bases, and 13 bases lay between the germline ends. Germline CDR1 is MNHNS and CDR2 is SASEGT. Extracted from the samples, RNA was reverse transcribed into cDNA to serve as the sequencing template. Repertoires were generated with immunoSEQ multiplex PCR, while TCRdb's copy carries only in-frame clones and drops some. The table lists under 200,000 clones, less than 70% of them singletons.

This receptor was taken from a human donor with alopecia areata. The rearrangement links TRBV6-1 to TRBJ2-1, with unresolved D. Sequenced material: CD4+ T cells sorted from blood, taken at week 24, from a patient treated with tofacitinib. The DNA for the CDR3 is TGTGCCAGCACCCCACAGCTTAGCTCCTACAATGAGCAGTTCTTC. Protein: CASTPQLSSYNEQFF.